This passage covers 29 T cell receptor beta chains from one sample sequenced in a study of glioma-infiltrating T cells after dendritic cell vaccination. The time point is: after dendritic cell vaccination, including at tumor progression/relapse. Profiling relied on immunoSEQ multiplex PCR, and the TCRdb table lists in-frame clones only, not all of them. The data show some 10,000 clones, about 80% seen once. This specimen consisted of blood, obtained after dendritic cell vaccination. The origin of the receptors is a human donor with glioblastoma.

This clone came up once. The rearrangement joins TRBV1 to TRBJ2-7; TRBD1, as called in the table, went unchecked against the DNA. TRBV1 is a pseudogene. This CDR3 has 16 residues. DNA for the CDR3: TGCACCAGCAGCCAGAACCGGGGACAGGGACTCTGCGAGCAGTACTTC. It codes for CTSSQNRGQGLCEQYF.

The gene calls are TRBV7-9 and TRBJ2-7; D is possibly TRBD2 (6 bases). Germline V gene lookup returns CDR1 SEHNR and CDR2 FQNEAQ (reference sequence). The CDR3 runs to 15 residues. The V gene lost 1 base and the J gene lost 4 bases, with 14 bases spanning the gap. CDR3 DNA: TGTGCCAGCAGCTTAGATGGAGGGTTAATATACGAGCAGTACTTC. Amino acid sequence: CASSLDGGLIYEQYF.

In this sample, this clone turned up a few times. The V gene is TRBV30, the J gene TRBJ1-5; 9 bases are a match to TRBD1. In germline, CDR1 is GTSNPN, CDR2 SVGIG (reference sequence). V was pared by 2 bases and J by 6 bases, with 8 bases of the junction left unmatched. The CDR3 covers 15 residues. For the CDR3, the DNA is TGTGCCTGGAGTAGTCTAACAGGGGGCGTTCAGCCCCAGCATTTT. Translation gives CAWSSLTGGVQPQHF. Complete variable domain (other parts from reference TRBV30 and TRBJ1-5): SQTIHQWPATLVQPVGSPLSLECTVEGTSNPNLYWYRQAAGRGLQLLFYSVGIGQISSEVPQNLSASRPQDRQFILSSKKLLLSDSGFYLCAWSSLTGGVQPQHFGDGTRLSIL.

V is TRBV10-2 and J is TRBJ1-3; D call uncertain. There are 13 residues in the CDR3. Between the trimmed V and J ends, which lost 5 bases and 4 bases, there was a span of 9 bases. Germline lookup yields CDR1 WSHSY and CDR2 SAAADI. CDR3 in amino acids: CASSWTPGNTIYF. CDR3 coding DNA: TGCGCCAGCAGTTGGACTCCCGGAAACACCATATATTTT.

The chain uses TRBV6-6 and TRBJ1-2; weak D call: TRBD1 (6 bases). There are 12 residues in the CDR3. Germline V CDR1 and CDR2: MNHNY, SVGAGI (reference sequence). Trimming took off 11 bases at V and 7 bases at J, with 17 bases between the two ends. CDR3 region: CAYHEGVFGYTF. CDR3 coding DNA: TGTGCCTACCACGAGGGGGTGTTTGGCTACACCTTC.

This clone was seen once. Here the CDR3 reads CASGSEGLAGPTDTQYF. In nucleotides, the CDR3 is TGTGCCAGCGGCAGTGAGGGACTAGCGGGACCCACAGATACGCAGTATTTT. The rearrangement links TRBV5-4 to TRBJ2-3, with TRBD2 identical over 13 bases. CDR3 size: 17 residues. V was pared by 7 bases and J by 2 bases, with 10 bases of the junction left unmatched. Per germline, CDR1 SGHNT and CDR2 YYREEE (reference sequence).

The V call is TRBV1, the J call TRBJ2-7; the table assigns TRBD2, which was not confirmed against the DNA. TRBV1 is deemed a pseudogene. This CDR3 comprises 16 residues. The CDR3 sequence: CTSRNGSVLRSYEQYF. CDR3 DNA: TGCACCAGCAGAAACGGAAGCGTCTTGCGCTCCTACGAGCAGTACTTC.

The genes are TRBV19 and TRBJ2-7; tentative D call: TRBD1 (6 bases). Trimming took off 4 bases at V and 5 bases at J, with 15 bases between the two ends. The CDR3 has 14 amino acids. Germline V gives CDR1 LNHDA, CDR2 SQIVND (reference sequence). CDR3 protein: CASSKDSVGNEQYF. The CDR3 DNA follows: TGTGCCAGTAGTAAGGACAGCGTGGGGAACGAGCAGTACTTC.

V and J are TRBV5-4 and TRBJ2-5, with a possible D match to TRBD1 (6 bases). Trimming removed 4 bases at V and 1 base at J, with 11 bases between. The CDR3 is made up of 14 amino acids. Per germline, CDR1 SGHNT and CDR2 YYREEE (reference sequence). This CDR3 is CASSPGTLQETQYF. For the CDR3, the DNA is TGTGCCAGCAGCCCGGGGACACTCCAAGAGACCCAGTACTTC.

The V call is TRBV27, the J call TRBJ1-5; no clear D gene. V lost 6 bases and J lost 1, with 10 bases in between. The germline V gene encodes CDR1 MNHEY and CDR2 SMNVEV (reference sequence). The CDR3 runs 14 residues. The CDR3 DNA reads TGTGCCAGCAGAGGAGGGTGGAGCAATCAGCCCCAGCATTTT. Encoded protein: CASRGGWSNQPQHF.

This clone was detected a few times. The chain links TRBV7-8 to TRBJ2-1; a weak D match, TRBD2 (5 bases). The CDR3 spans 15 residues. Trimming cost V 0 bases and J 1 base, with 7 bases left between them. Per the germline V gene, CDR1 is SGHVS and CDR2 is FQNEAQ. The CDR3 DNA reads TGTGCCAGCAGCTTAGCGGGAGTGTCCTACAATGAGCAGTTCTTC. It codes for CASSLAGVSYNEQFF.

This clone turned up a few times. The chain links TRBV21-1 to TRBJ2-7; the D call TRBD2 from the table was never checked on the DNA. TRBV21-1 is assigned pseudogene status. The CDR3 runs to 15 residues. CDR3 region: CASSKGLDLAYEQYF. The CDR3 DNA follows: TGTGCCAGCAGCAAAGGGTTGGACTTAGCCTACGAGCAGTACTTC.

The chain couples TRBV7-8 to TRBJ1-5; no reliable D call. The CDR3 extends over 14 amino acids. V lost 1 base, J lost 4 bases, and 8 bases lay in between. Germline V gene data show CDR1 as SGHVS and CDR2 as FQNEAQ. In DNA, the CDR3 is TGTGCCAGCAGCTTAGATTGGGAGAATCAGCCCCAGCATTTT. Its protein product is CASSLDWENQPQHF.

The rearrangement joins TRBV4-3 to TRBJ2-7; 9 nucleotides agree with TRBD1. In germline, CDR1 is LGHNA, CDR2 YSLEER. The CDR3 contains 15 residues. V gave up 4 bases and J gave up 2 bases; unmatched junction bases: 6. This chain's CDR3 is CASSLTGTGPYEQYF. CDR3 in DNA: TGCGCCAGCAGCCTAACCGGGACAGGGCCCTACGAGCAGTACTTC.

The J gene is TRBJ2-4, the V gene TRBV7-8, with D possibly TRBD2 on 5 matching bases. The germline CDR1 and CDR2 sequences are SGHVS and FQNEAQ. This CDR3 spans 16 amino acids. V lost 1 base and J lost 5, with 15 bases in between. The CDR3 bases are TGTGCCAGCAGCTTAGTCAGTAGCTGGAGGCAAAACATTCAGTACTTC. Amino acid sequence: CASSLVSSWRQNIQYF. Supplemented by reference TRBV7-8 and TRBJ2-4, the full variable domain reads GAGVSQSPRYKVAKRGQDVALRCDPISGHVSLFWYQQALGQGPEFLTYFQNEAQLDKSGLPSDRFFAERPEGSVSTLKIQRTQQEDSAVYLCASSLVSSWRQNIQYFGAGTRLSVL.

The chain has TRBV5-6 and TRBJ2-3; tentatively, D is TRBD1 (5 bases). Looked up from germline, CDR1 is SGHDT and CDR2 is YYEEEE. The CDR3 covers 13 residues. V lost 1 base and J 12 bases, leaving 15 bases between the germline ends. The CDR3: CASSLPLQGIQYF. CDR3 nucleotides: TGTGCCAGCAGCTTGCCCCTCCAGGGAATCCAGTATTTT.

J is TRBJ2-5 and V is TRBV5-1, with D possibly being TRBD1 (6 bases). This CDR3 has 15 amino acids. In germline, CDR1 is SGHRS, CDR2 YFSETQ. Trimming removed 7 bases from V and 5 bases from J, with 21 bases in between. This CDR3 reads CASSAGGQGTETQYF. The CDR3 DNA reads as TGCGCCAGCTCGGCTGGTGGGCAGGGGACGGAGACCCAGTACTTC. Full variable domain (rest looked up from reference TRBV5-1 and TRBJ2-5): KAGVTQTPRYLIKTRGQQVTLSCSPISGHRSVSWYQQTPGQGLQFLFEYFSETQRNKGNFPGRFSGRQFSNSRSEMNVSTLELGDSALYLCASSAGGQGTETQYFGPGTRLLVL.

The rearrangement joins TRBV10-2 to TRBJ2-5; 8 nucleotides match TRBD1. The CDR3 extends over 16 amino acids. Trimming took 3 bases from V and 4 from J; bases not matched to a gene: 10. Germline CDR1 reads WSHSY; CDR2 reads SAAADI. This chain's CDR3 is CASSESKTGVGETQYF. CDR3 DNA sequence: TGCGCCAGCAGTGAATCAAAGACAGGGGTGGGAGAGACCCAGTACTTC.

The gene calls are TRBV27 and TRBJ2-6; 7 bases are a match to TRBD1. The V and J ends lost 5 bases and 2 bases, in that order; junction bases with no gene match: 15. This CDR3 has 19 residues. Looked up from germline, CDR1 is MNHEY and CDR2 is SMNVEV (reference sequence). The CDR3 sequence is CASSLNRGLSSPGANVLTF. CDR3 DNA: TGTGCCAGCAGTCTGAACAGGGGCCTATCATCCCCTGGGGCCAACGTCCTGACTTTC.

The rearrangement links TRBV9 to TRBJ1-3; tentatively, D is TRBD1 (6 bases). Deletions cut 0 bases from V and 6 bases from J, with 13 bases between. This CDR3 contains 15 residues. Germline values: CDR1 SGDLS, CDR2 YYNGEE. The CDR3 spells CASSVVVSGVNTIYF. The CDR3, as DNA: TGTGCCAGCAGCGTAGTCGTGTCAGGGGTAAACACCATATATTTT. Complete variable domain (other parts from reference TRBV9 and TRBJ1-3): DSGVTQTPKHLITATGQRVTLRCSPRSGDLSVYWYQQSLDQGLQFLIQYYNGEERAKGNILERFSAQQFPDLHSELNLSSLELGDSALYFCASSVVVSGVNTIYFGEGSWLTVV.

This sequence joins TRBV19 and TRBJ2-5; 8 positions agree with TRBD2. TRBJ2-7 explains the end of the DNA better; the J call may be wrong. Germline lookup yields CDR1 LNHDA and CDR2 SQIVND (reference sequence). The CDR3 sequence is 18 residues long. Here the CDR3 reads CASSTHHSLAASSYEQYF. The CDR3 DNA follows: TGTGCCAGTAGTACCCACCATTCACTAGCGGCGAGCTCCTACGAGCAGTACTTC.

The rearrangement uses TRBV7-9 and TRBJ1-1; 8 bases match TRBD1. The trim removed 2 bases at V and 3 bases at J, leaving 5 bases unmatched. The length of the CDR3 is 15 residues. Germline assignment: CDR1 SEHNR and CDR2 FQNEAQ (reference sequence). The CDR3 loop reads CASSLSGGADTEAFF. The CDR3 DNA follows: TGTGCCAGCAGCTTATCAGGGGGCGCGGACACTGAAGCTTTCTTT.

The chain links TRBV2 to TRBJ2-7; 14 nucleotides align to TRBD2. J was trimmed by 7 bases and V by 6 bases; bases with no gene match: 5. This CDR3 is 14 amino acids long. Germline V gene lookup returns CDR1 SNHLY and CDR2 FYNNEI. CDR3 sequence reads: CASRGLAGAREQYF. In DNA, the CDR3 is TGTGCCAGCAGGGGACTAGCGGGAGCACGGGAGCAGTACTTC.

The chain couples TRBV19 to TRBJ2-7; 7 bases fit TRBD2. J lost 0 bases, V lost 5 bases, and 7 bases had no gene match. The CDR3 spans 15 residues. The germline V gene encodes CDR1 LNHDA and CDR2 SQIVND (reference sequence). The CDR3 loop is CASSFTSEASYEQYF. CDR3 nucleotides: TGTGCCAGTAGTTTCACTAGCGAAGCCTCCTACGAGCAGTACTTC.

The V call is TRBV5-4, the J call TRBJ2-5, with D tentatively TRBD1 (6 bases). This CDR3 has 14 residues. The germline V gene has CDR1 SGHNT and CDR2 YYREEE (reference sequence). V lost 0 bases to trimming and J lost 5 bases, with 11 bases between them. DNA for the CDR3: TGTGCCAGCAGCTTGGTTGTGGGGGCGGAGACCCAGTACTTC. Translation: CASSLVVGAETQYF.

The gene calls are TRBV2 and TRBJ2-6; D gene ambiguous. This CDR3 has 15 residues. The germline CDR1 and CDR2 sequences are SNHLY and FYNNEI. Trimming took 3 bases from V and 0 from J, leaving 6 bases between them. This chain's CDR3 is CASSDWASGANVLTF. CDR3 in DNA: TGTGCCAGCAGTGATTGGGCCTCTGGGGCCAACGTCCTGACTTTC.

CDR3 bases: TGTGCCAGCAGCTTCCCCCCTTCCTCCACATATGGCTACACCTTC. Protein sequence: CASSFPPSSTYGYTF. The chain employs TRBV5-6 and TRBJ1-2; no clear D gene. With 2 bases removed from V and 5 bases from J, the gap between germline ends came to 16 bases. The CDR3 totals 15 residues. CDR1 is SGHDT, CDR2 YYEEEE, per germline. The complete variable domain, with remaining parts taken from reference TRBV5-6 and TRBJ1-2, reads DAGVTQSPTHLIKTRGQQVTLRCSPKSGHDTVSWYQQALGQGPQFIFQYYEEEERQRGNFPDRFSGHQFPNYSSELNVNALLLGDSALYLCASSFPPSSTYGYTFGSGTRLTVV.

This clone appeared a single time. The CDR3 DNA follows: TGTGCCAGCAGGCGAGGTAGCGGGAGTCCCCGGGAGAGCTCCTACAATGAGCAGTTCTTC. Protein sequence: CASRRGSGSPRESSYNEQFF. The rearrangement links TRBV2 to TRBJ2-1, with TRBD2 identical over 9 bases. J lost 0 bases, V lost 6 bases, and 18 bases had no gene match. The V gene's germline CDR1 is SNHLY and CDR2 FYNNEI. The CDR3 runs 20 residues.

This chain joins TRBV6-5 and TRBJ2-1; 8 nucleotides match TRBD1. Germline V gene lookup returns CDR1 MNHEY and CDR2 SVGAGI. V gave up 2 bases and J gave up 6 bases; unmatched junction bases: 9. The length of the CDR3 is 16 residues. The CDR3 DNA reads TGTGCCAGCAGTTACCGGGCCGGGACAGGCGGCAATGAGCAGTTCTTC. Protein: CASSYRAGTGGNEQFF.